These 23 T cell receptor beta chains were all obtained from the same sample, sequenced in a study of T cells in Graves' hyperthyroidism and ophthalmopathy. The source material, RNA transcripts, was used to amplify TCR beta CDR3 regions. The HTBI primer set served for first-round RT-PCR of the TCR CDR3. TCRdb passed the multiplex PCR reads through MiXCR, listing each CDR3 protein once. The sample records 300,000 to 450,000 distinct CDR3 sequences, about 18% being singletons. Sequenced input: blood. The receptors stem from a young woman with Graves' hyperthyroidism that later progressed to Graves' ophthalmopathy.

This chain joins TRBV20-1 and TRBJ2-1; perhaps TRBD2 as D (5 bases). This CDR3 is built from 12 residues. Between the trimmed V and J ends, which lost 6 bases and 8 bases, there was a span of 14 bases. Per germline, CDR1 DFQATT and CDR2 SNEGSKA (reference sequence). CDR3 residues: CSAHRESDEQFF. The CDR3 nucleotides read TGCAGTGCCCACCGGGAATCTGATGAGCAGTTCTTC.

Many counts were recorded for this clonotype. This chain joins TRBV11-2 and TRBJ1-1, with a weak D call TRBD1 (6 bases). Germline CDR1 and CDR2: SGHAT and FQNNGV. With 5 bases removed from V and 1 base from J, the gap between germline ends came to 35 bases. This CDR3 contains 22 residues. The CDR3 nucleotides are TGTGCCAGCAGCCTCACCCCGACTGTTTCCATAACAGGGAAAGTGGCGAACACTGAAGCTTTCTTT. Encoded protein: CASSLTPTVSITGKVANTEAFF.

CDR3 nucleotides: TGCAGTGCTAGTGCCGGGACCTCGAACACCGGGGAGCTGTTTTTT. It translates to CSASAGTSNTGELFF. The V call is TRBV20-1, the J call TRBJ2-2, with D perhaps TRBD1 or TRBD2 (5 bases each). This CDR3 is 15 amino acids long. V gave up 3 bases and J gave up 0 bases, with 11 bases separating them. Germline CDR1 and CDR2: DFQATT and SNEGSKA (reference sequence).

The chain recombines TRBV6-2 or TRBV6-3 with TRBJ2-3; 10 bases fit TRBD2. V dropped 2 bases and J dropped 1; count of bases not matched to a gene: 3. Looked up from germline, CDR1 is MNHEY and CDR2 is SVGEGT. This CDR3 has 16 amino acids. The CDR3, as DNA: TGTGCCAGCAGTTACGGCCTAGCGGGGGGCACAGATACGCAGTATTTT. This encodes CASSYGLAGGTDTQYF.

On this clonotype itself: A much larger clone is a single base away; this may be a read error. This rearrangement joins TRBV10-3 to TRBJ1-4; 7 bases map to TRBD1. Germline values: CDR1 ENHRY, CDR2 SYGVKD. The CDR3 runs 13 residues. The CDR3 loop is CATKTGSAERLFF. The CDR3 coding sequence is TGTGCCACTAAGACAGGGTCGGCGGAAAGACTGTTTTTT.

This clonotype has only a few counts. A read error may explain this, as a much larger clone is one base away. The chain employs TRBV15 and TRBJ2-7; no clear D. This CDR3 has 14 amino acids. CDR1 and CDR2 (germline): LNHNV, YYDKDF (reference sequence). CDR3 amino acids: CATSGEGHSYEQYF. CDR3 nucleotides: TGTGCCACCAGCGGAGAAGGGCACTCCTACGAGCAGTACTTC.

There are many counts of this clonotype. This chain links TRBV7-8 with TRBJ1-4, with D hard to call. CDR1 and CDR2 (germline): SGHVS, FQNEAQ. V was shortened by 1 base and J by 5 bases, with 5 bases between the two germline ends. The CDR3 has 13 amino acids. CDR3: CASSLEGNEKLFF. In nucleotides, the CDR3 is TGTGCCAGCAGCTTAGAGGGCAATGAAAAACTGTTTTTT.

This clonotype was counted ten times or more. V usage is TRBV14 and J usage is TRBJ1-1, with 7 bases identical to TRBD1. This CDR3 contains 14 residues. The germline gives CDR1 SGHDN, CDR2 FVKESK. V shed 6 bases and J 1 base; nucleotides not matched to a gene: 5. CDR3 bases: TGTGCCAGCAGTCGTAGACAGGGGAACACTGAAGCTTTCTTT. Its protein product is CASSRRQGNTEAFF.

This clonotype occurred many times. V and J are TRBV7-8 and TRBJ2-5; TRBD1 might be the D (5 bases). V lost 4 bases, J lost 1 base, and 10 bases lay in between. The CDR3 length is 14 residues. Per germline, CDR1 SGHVS and CDR2 FQNEAQ. CDR3 in amino acids: CASSSTVGQETQYF. CDR3 coding DNA: TGTGCCAGCAGCTCGACAGTGGGCCAAGAGACCCAGTACTTC.

In this sample, this clonotype turned up a few times. The chain is built from TRBV20-1 and TRBJ1-1; D remains ambiguous. The V and J ends lost 4 bases and 2 bases respectively, with 5 bases between them. The germline V gene encodes CDR1 DFQATT and CDR2 SNEGSKA (reference sequence). The CDR3 consists of 11 residues. In DNA, the CDR3 is TGCAGTGCTACACCTAACACTGAAGCTTTCTTT. This translates into CSATPNTEAFF.

The table lists this clonotype with many counts. The chain is built from TRBV6-1 and TRBJ1-3; D may be TRBD1 (5 bases). Germline CDR1 MNHNS, CDR2 SASEGT. The CDR3 covers 14 residues. Trimming shortened V by 6 bases and J by 2 bases, and 11 bases separated the two germline ends. The CDR3 DNA sequence: TGTGCCAGCAGACCGGACACGCCTGGAAACACCATATATTTT. This gives the protein CASRPDTPGNTIYF.

Ten or more counts support this clonotype. The V and J genes are TRBV20-1 and TRBJ1-2; 9 nucleotides line up with TRBD1. Germline V gives CDR1 DFQATT, CDR2 SNEGSKA (reference sequence). V dropped 4 bases and J dropped 2; count of bases not matched to a gene: 5. The CDR3 runs to 14 residues. DNA of the CDR3: TGCAGTGCTACTAGCGGACAGGGGAACTATGGCTACACCTTC. This sequence encodes CSATSGQGNYGYTF.

This clonotype was seen repeatedly, ten times or more. The chain combines TRBV28 with TRBJ2-7, with D possibly matching TRBD1 (6 bases). This CDR3 comprises 14 residues. Germline values: CDR1 MDHEN, CDR2 SYDVKM. V dropped 8 bases and J dropped 3 bases, with 17 bases sitting between them. CDR3 region: CASSSPGHNYEQYF. Written as DNA, the CDR3 is TGTGCCAGCTCTTCCCCGGGACACAACTACGAGCAGTACTTC.

This clonotype was seen many times. The genes are TRBV20-1 and TRBJ1-2; the D is unclear. The CDR3 sequence is 12 residues long. CDR1 and CDR2 (germline): DFQATT, SNEGSKA (reference sequence). With 0 bases removed from V and 8 bases from J, the gap between germline ends came to 10 bases. The CDR3 DNA reads TGCAGTGCTAGAGATGGCAATAGGGGCTACACCTTC. Translating gives CSARDGNRGYTF.

This clonotype was observed at least ten times. The CDR3 region is CASSGETGYGYTF. The DNA of the CDR3 is TGTGCCAGCAGTGGAGAGACAGGATATGGCTACACCTTC. The V call is TRBV2, the J call TRBJ1-2; maybe TRBD1 (6 bases). The CDR3 loop spans 13 amino acids. Per the germline V gene, CDR1 is SNHLY and CDR2 is FYNNEI. V gave up 4 bases and J gave up 5 bases, with 11 bases separating them.

This chain links TRBV7-2 with TRBJ2-2; D is uncertain. This CDR3 contains 16 residues. Germline V gene lookup returns CDR1 SGHTA and CDR2 FQGNSA. Trimming took 0 bases from V and 7 from J, leaving 15 bases between them. The CDR3 nucleotides are TGTGCCAGCAGCTTAGCGACTTTAATTTTCAGCGGGGAGCTGTTTTTT. This translates into CASSLATLIFSGELFF.

A few counts support this clonotype. Germline is not matched at one junction end, which may reflect a read error. This chain joins TRBV19 and TRBJ2-5; TRBD2 aligns across 11 bases. CDR1 and CDR2 (germline): LNHDA, SQIVND (reference sequence). The CDR3 sequence is 13 residues long. In DNA form, the CDR3 reads TGTGCCAGCGGACTAGCGGGCCAAGGGACCCAGTACTTC. Encoded protein: CASGLAGQGTQYF.

This clonotype was seen only a few times. The rearrangement uses TRBV7-8 and TRBJ1-5; 10 bases line up with TRBD1. The CDR3 extends over 16 amino acids. V lost 5 bases and J lost 6; bases outside the gene matches: 10. The germline CDR1 and CDR2 sequences are SGHVS and FQNEAQ. CDR3 DNA: TGTGCCAGCAGCCTATCGACAGGGGGCGGAGGTCAGCCCCAGCATTTT. This codes for CASSLSTGGGGQPQHF.

This clonotype was seen at least ten times. The chain employs TRBV7-8 and TRBJ1-2; tentative D call: TRBD1 (5 bases). The V end was cut by 5 bases, the J end by 4 bases, with 17 bases between. Germline V CDR1 and CDR2: SGHVS, FQNEAQ. The CDR3 covers 15 residues. The CDR3: CASSPLTGGGYGYTF. The CDR3 region has the DNA TGTGCCAGCAGCCCCTTGACGGGCGGGGGCTATGGCTACACCTTC.

This clonotype was counted only a few times. This chain links TRBV19 with TRBJ2-4; TRBD2 matches 7 bases. The CDR3 is 15 amino acids. Trimming took 3 bases from V and 6 from J; bases not matched to a gene: 8. CDR1 and CDR2 (germline): LNHDA, SQIVND (reference sequence). The CDR3 is CASSISWGRGNIQYF. The CDR3 bases are TGTGCCAGTAGTATTTCGTGGGGGAGGGGAAACATTCAGTACTTC.

This chain uses TRBV7-9 with TRBJ2-1; TRBD2 is a possible D gene (6 bases). With 2 bases removed from V and 7 bases from J, the gap between germline ends came to 15 bases. This CDR3 spans 15 amino acids. Germline V lookup: CDR1 SEHNR, CDR2 FQNEAQ (reference sequence). In nucleotides, the CDR3 is TGTGCCAGCAGCTTATCCGAGGGACTTCTAAATGAGCAGTTCTTC. Translated: CASSLSEGLLNEQFF.

V gene TRBV28 combines with J gene TRBJ2-3; D is possibly TRBD2 (6 bases). Per the germline V gene, CDR1 is MDHEN and CDR2 is SYDVKM. This CDR3 is 19 amino acids long. Trimming took 5 bases from V and 0 from J, leaving 24 bases between them. CDR3 DNA sequence: TGTGCCAGCAGTCCTCGTAGCGGTCCCCTGGATTATAGCACAGATACGCAGTATTTT. It specifies CASSPRSGPLDYSTDTQYF.

This clonotype was picked up many times. The gene calls are TRBV9 and TRBJ1-1; D is ambiguous. Trimming took 3 bases from V and 3 from J, leaving 12 bases between them. Germline V CDR1 and CDR2: SGDLS, YYNGEE. This CDR3 is built from 14 residues. The CDR3 protein is CASSALPDDTEAFF. As DNA, the CDR3 is TGTGCCAGCAGCGCGTTACCCGACGACACTGAAGCTTTCTTT.